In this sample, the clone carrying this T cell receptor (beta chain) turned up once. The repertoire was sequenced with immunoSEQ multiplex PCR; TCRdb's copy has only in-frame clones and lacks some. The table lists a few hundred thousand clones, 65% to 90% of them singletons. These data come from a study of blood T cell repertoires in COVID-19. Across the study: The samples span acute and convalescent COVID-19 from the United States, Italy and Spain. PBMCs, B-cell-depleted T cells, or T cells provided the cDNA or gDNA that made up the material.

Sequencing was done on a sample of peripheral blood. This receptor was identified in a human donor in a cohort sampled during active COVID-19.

The CDR3 DNA reads as TGTGCCAGCAGTGACGAGGACAGGGGGACAGATACGCAGTATTTT. It codes for CASSDEDRGTDTQYF. The chain links TRBV6-4 to TRBJ2-3; 10 positions match TRBD1. With 2 bases clipped from V and 3 bases from J, the junction kept 2 bases outside the gene matches. CDR1 MRHNA and CDR2 SNTAGT come from the germline V gene. The length of the CDR3 is 15 residues.